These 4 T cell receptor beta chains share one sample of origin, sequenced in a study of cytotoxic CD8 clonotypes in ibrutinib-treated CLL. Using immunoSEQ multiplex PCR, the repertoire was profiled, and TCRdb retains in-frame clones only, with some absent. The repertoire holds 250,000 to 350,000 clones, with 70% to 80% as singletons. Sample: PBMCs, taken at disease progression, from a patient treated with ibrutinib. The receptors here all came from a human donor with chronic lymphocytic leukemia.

CDR3 DNA: TGCGCCAGCAGCTTGGGGCCGGACAGTGGACACGGGGAGCTGTTTTTT. Residues: CASSLGPDSGHGELFF. The V gene is TRBV5-1, the J gene TRBJ2-2, with D tentatively TRBD1 (6 bases). Germline CDR1 SGHRS, CDR2 YFSETQ. Trimming left V 0 bases short and J 7 bases short, with 16 bases between. CDR3 length equals 16 residues.

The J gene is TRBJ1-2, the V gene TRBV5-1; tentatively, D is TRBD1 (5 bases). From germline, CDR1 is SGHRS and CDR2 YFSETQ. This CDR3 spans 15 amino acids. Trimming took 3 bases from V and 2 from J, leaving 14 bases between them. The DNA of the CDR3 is TGCGCCAGCAGCTCTCTCGGGAGGGGAAACTATGGCTACACCTTC. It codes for CASSSLGRGNYGYTF.

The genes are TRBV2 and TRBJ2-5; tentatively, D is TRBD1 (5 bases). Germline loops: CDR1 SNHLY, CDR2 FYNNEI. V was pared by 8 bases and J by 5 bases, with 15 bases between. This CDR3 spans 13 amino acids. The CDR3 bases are TGTGCCAGCTCCCTCGACAGTCGGGAGACCCAGTACTTC. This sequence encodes CASSLDSRETQYF.

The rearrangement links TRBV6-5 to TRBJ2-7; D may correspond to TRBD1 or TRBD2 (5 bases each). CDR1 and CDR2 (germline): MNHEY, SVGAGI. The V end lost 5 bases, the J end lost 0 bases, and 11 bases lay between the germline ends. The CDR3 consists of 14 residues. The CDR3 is CASSRGPSSYEQYF. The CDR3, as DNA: TGTGCCAGCAGTAGGGGACCGAGCTCCTACGAGCAGTACTTC.